This entry is about one T cell receptor (beta chain). The table lists this clonotype with a few counts. This receptor's antigen is unknown. One base away there is no much larger clone; base qualities are not given. Hyperthyroidism patients were newly diagnosed, had a disease duration of under 2 months, and were aged 18 to 65 years. The study excluded patients with uncontrolled infections, other autoimmune diseases, pregnancy or lactation. Diagnoses were established on the basis of clinical symptoms, serum thyroxine and TRAb, thyroid ultrasound, and orbital computed tomography. Blood from progressor patients was drawn when they were first diagnosed with hyperthyroidism, before any ophthalmopathy symptoms appeared. Ficoll-Paque density gradient centrifugation was used to isolate PBMCs from 10 ml of fresh peripheral blood. Patients classed as progressors first received a Graves' hyperthyroidism diagnosis and then went on to develop ophthalmopathy during follow-up. Total RNA was extracted with Trizol reagent, and quality was checked on an Agilent 2100 Bioanalyzer.

The source of the sample is a study of T cells in Graves' hyperthyroidism and ophthalmopathy (dated by TCRdb to between 2018 and 2020). About the investigation overall: Peripheral blood was collected at initial diagnosis, before any treatment. TCR V-J signatures able to tell the groups apart were searched for in a discovery cohort of some 97 patients, of whom about 40 had Graves' ophthalmopathy and around 58 had stable Graves' hyperthyroidism. Prospective prediction of ophthalmopathy was tested in an independent validation cohort consisting of 18 to 20 hyperthyroidism patients and over 15 patients who later progressed to ophthalmopathy. The 100 discovery patients were randomly divided into training and test sets at a 7:3 ratio. In addition, the study compared T-cell repertoires in thyroid tissue and in blood from five or six Graves' hyperthyroidism patients. After sampling, hyperthyroidism patients received methimazole starting at 30 mg daily, and ophthalmopathy patients received high-dose intravenous methylprednisolone. TCR Vbeta CDR3 sequencing of 120 to 150 peripheral blood samples (approximately 44 ophthalmopathy, about 74 hyperthyroidism and 17 progressor patients) is reported in the paper. Results the study describes overall, beyond this receptor: A model built on a 13 V-J signature distinguished ophthalmopathy from stable hyperthyroidism, reaching roughly 88% sensitivity and about 81% specificity in cross-validation and 80%/75% in testing. No statistical method was used to fix the sample size in advance, and group allocation was not hidden from the investigators. In validation, the model predicted progression to ophthalmopathy a median of roughly 6.1 months before onset, with approximately 70% sensitivity and 72.22% specificity. Most expanded thyroid clonotypes (frequency above 0.001) were also detected in blood, a finding suggesting that blood repertoires may reflect thyroid immune responses.

The germline V gene specifies SGHAT as CDR1 and FQNNGV as CDR2. V lost 6 bases and J lost 7 bases, and the count of bases not matched to a germline gene is 15. The CDR3, cysteine through phenylalanine, is 16 amino acids long. The retained sequence is limited to the CDR3, 48 bases, with the frame set at the first base. The TCR beta CDR3 regions were amplified from RNA transcripts. The first round of RT-PCR for the TCR CDR3 was performed with the HTBI primer set and the Qiagen OneStep RT-PCR kit. The libraries were constructed in a second round of multiplex PCR and then size-selected and purified. Libraries were sequenced paired-end with 100 bp reads on an Illumina HiSeq2000. The original methods were these. SOAPnuke was used to process the raw data, with reads discarded if the reads contained adapters or uncalled bases, had a mean Phred below 15, or lacked an exact constant-primer or identifier match. High-quality paired reads were merged with COPE v1.2.5, and unique nucleotide sequences were defined as clonotypes. Clonotypes were aligned to IMGT TRBV, TRBD and TRBJ reference segments using MiTCR v1.1. The analysis included only V-J combinations with a frequency above 0.0001, which together covered 99% to 99.2% of the repertoires. The TCS score was defined as F50 (clonal expansion) divided by E x V (chaos), with BLOSUM62-based TCRdist calculated between CDR3 peptides within each V-J. Welch's t-statistics and random forest reduced approximately 520 V-J features to roughly 13, which were used in a naive Bayes classifier (R e1071). The raw public reads went through TCRdb reprocessing: fastp at Q25, MiXCR clone calling, in-frame beta chains kept. Records with the same CDR3 protein are collapsed into one entry carrying the most frequent genes and DNA. The authors' filters were not applied to this entry. This sample has 730,000 or so distinct CDR3 sequences in its table, and roughly 20% of those were observed once. The top ten constitute approximately 16% of the sample.

This sequence originates from a woman in her forties or fifties with Graves' hyperthyroidism that later progressed to Graves' ophthalmopathy. The V gene is TRBV11-2 and the J gene is TRBJ2-1; the central 7 bases match TRBD2. The sequenced sample was blood. The CDR3 protein: CASRVSGGDSGNEQFF. The nucleotide sequence is given as TGTGCCAGCAGGGTCTCTGGGGGGGACTCGGGGAATGAGCAGTTCTTC.